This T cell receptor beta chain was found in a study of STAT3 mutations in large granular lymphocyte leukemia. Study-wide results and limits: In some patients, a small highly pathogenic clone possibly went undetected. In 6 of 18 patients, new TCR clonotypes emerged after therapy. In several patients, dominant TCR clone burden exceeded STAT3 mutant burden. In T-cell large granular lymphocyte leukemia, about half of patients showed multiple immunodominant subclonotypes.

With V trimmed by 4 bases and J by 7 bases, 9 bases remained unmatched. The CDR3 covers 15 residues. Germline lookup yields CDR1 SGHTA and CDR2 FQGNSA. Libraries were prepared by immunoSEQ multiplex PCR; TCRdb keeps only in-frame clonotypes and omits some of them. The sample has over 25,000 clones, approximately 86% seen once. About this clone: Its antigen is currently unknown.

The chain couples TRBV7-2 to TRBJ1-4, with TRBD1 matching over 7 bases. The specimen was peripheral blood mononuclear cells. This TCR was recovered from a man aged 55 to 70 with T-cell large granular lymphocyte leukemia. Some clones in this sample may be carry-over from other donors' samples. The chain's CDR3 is CASSSQGQSGEKLFF. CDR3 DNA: TGTGCCAGCAGCTCTCAGGGACAGAGTGGTGAAAAACTGTTTTTT.